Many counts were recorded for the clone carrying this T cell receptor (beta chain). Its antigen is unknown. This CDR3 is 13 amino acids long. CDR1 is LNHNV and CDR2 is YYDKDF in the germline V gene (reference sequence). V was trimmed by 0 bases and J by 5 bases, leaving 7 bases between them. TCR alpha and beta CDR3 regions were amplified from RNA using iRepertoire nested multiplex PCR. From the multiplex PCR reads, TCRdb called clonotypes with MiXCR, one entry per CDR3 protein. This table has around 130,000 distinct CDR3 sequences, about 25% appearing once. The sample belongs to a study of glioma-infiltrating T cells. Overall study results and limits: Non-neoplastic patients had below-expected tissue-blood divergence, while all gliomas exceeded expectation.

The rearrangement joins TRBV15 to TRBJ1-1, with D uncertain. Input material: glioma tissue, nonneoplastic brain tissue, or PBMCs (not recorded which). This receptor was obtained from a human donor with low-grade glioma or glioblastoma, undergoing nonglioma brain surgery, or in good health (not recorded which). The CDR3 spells CATSRDIGTEAFF. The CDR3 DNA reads TGTGCCACCAGCAGAGATATCGGAACTGAAGCTTTCTTT.